Listed here is a single T cell receptor beta chain. The data were obtained in a study of shared clonotypes between healthy human individuals. With V trimmed by 5 bases and J by 7 bases, 14 bases remained unmatched. CDR3 length: 17 residues. CDR1 is SGHVS and CDR2 is FQNEAQ in the germline V gene. The data were produced by immunoSEQ multiplex PCR, yet TCRdb's version contains in-frame clones alone and is incomplete. Of 750,000 to 1,000,000 clones in the sample, 80% to 95% are singletons; the top ten hold about 24%. Positively selected for CCR7, the CD45RO-negative cells used as naive CD8 cells excluded terminally differentiated effector memory CD45RA+ cells.

Sequenced material: naive CD8+ T cells sorted from blood. The TCR comes from a man aged 25-40 years in good health. The J gene is TRBJ2-1, the V gene TRBV7-8; 10 positions agree with TRBD2. This CDR3 is CASSLTSFGLADNEQFF. The CDR3 region has the DNA TGTGCCAGCAGCCTCACGTCGTTTGGACTAGCGGATAATGAGCAGTTCTTC.